A selection of T cell receptor beta chains follows, all from one sample in a study of CD4+ T cells in melanoma. This table comes from immunoSEQ multiplex PCR, and its TCRdb copy is limited to in-frame clones, with some not included. The sample includes approximately 14,000 clones, roughly 88% seen only once; the top ten take roughly 6.6%. Sequencing input: cells from a culture (not recorded whether cultured in vitro). These receptor sequences come from a human donor with melanoma. The CDR3 runs from the conserved cysteine through the conserved F or W. The order of the fields is clone size, CDR3 length, J gene, V gene, D gene, CDR3 DNA, CDR3 protein. D genes are given only for firm matches. Clone size is not always given. Where it is, it says once, few, many or a class for expanded clones.

- | 16 | TRBJ1-6 | TRBV4-3 | - | TGCGCCAGCAGCCAAGACTCAGAAGGGATCCATTCACCCCTCCACTTT | CASSQDSEGIHSPLHF
- | 15 | TRBJ2-7 | TRBV10-3 | TRBD1 | TGTGCCATCAGTAGAGGACAGGGTATCACCTACGAGCAGTACTTC | CAISRGQGITYEQYF
- | 14 | TRBJ2-2 | TRBV6-1 | TRBD1 | TGTGCCAGCAGCCGGGACAGATACACCGGGGAGCTGTTTTTT | CASSRDRYTGELFF
- | 15 | TRBJ2-5 | TRBV2 | TRBD1 | TGTGCCAGCAGTGGGGGGACAGGGGTTCAAGAGACCCAGTACTTC | CASSGGTGVQETQYF
- | 16 | TRBJ2-7 | TRBV12-5 | TRBD1 | TGTGCTAGTGGTTTCTTCGCGGGACAGGGGAAGTACGAGCAGTACTTC | CASGFFAGQGKYEQYF
- | 16 | TRBJ1-3 | TRBV18 | TRBD1 | TGTGCCAGCTCACCCGGAGGACAGGGCTACGGAAACACCATATATTTT | CASSPGGQGYGNTIYF
- | 15 | TRBJ2-3 | TRBV5-1 | - | TGCGCCAGCAGCCCGGCCGGACAGAGCACAGATACGCAGTATTTT | CASSPAGQSTDTQYF
few | 15 | TRBJ1-6 | TRBV7-3 | - | TGTGCCAGCAGCCTCAGCGGAGGCGGGGGTTCACCCCTCCACTTT | CASSLSGGGGSPLHF
once | 14 | TRBJ1-1 | TRBV5-1 | - | TGCGCCAGCAGCCTCGCAATGGGGAGCACTGAAGCTTTCTTT | CASSLAMGSTEAFF
- | 16 | TRBJ1-2 | TRBV18 | TRBD1 | TGTGCCAGCTCACCACTCGGGACAGGGGAGGTCTATGGCTACACCTTC | CASSPLGTGEVYGYTF
- | 15 | TRBJ1-1 | TRBV5-1 | - | TGCGCCAGCAGCTGGGGCGGGTCGGGAGGCACTGAAGCTTTCTTT | CASSWGGSGGTEAFF
medium-sized | 15 | TRBJ2-2 | TRBV18 | TRBD2 | TGTGCCAGCTACAGCGGGGGGGCCGGCACCGGGGAGCTGTTTTTT | CASYSGGAGTGELFF
- | 15 | TRBJ2-1 | TRBV11-2 | TRBD2 | TGTGCCAGCAGCTCCTTAGCGGGGCCCCGGGGTGAGCAGTTCTTC | CASSSLAGPRGEQFF
- | 13 | TRBJ1-6 | TRBV5-5 | - | TGTGCCAGCAGCTTGAGGGGTGATTCACCCCTCCACTTT | CASSLRGDSPLHF
- | 13 | TRBJ1-6 | TRBV30 | - | TGTGCCTGGAGTGTACCGGGGAATTCACCCCTCCACTTT | CAWSVPGNSPLHF
- | 13 | TRBJ1-1 | TRBV11-2 | - | TGTGCCAGCAGCTCCCCTCGACAGGCGGGCGCTTTCTTT | CASSSPRQAGAFF
- | 15 | TRBJ1-1 | TRBV7-2 | - | TGTGCCAGCAGCTTAGGCGGTGGAGGGAGGCCTGAAGCTTTCTTT | CASSLGGGGRPEAFF
- | 17 | TRBJ1-3 | TRBV5-1 | TRBD1 | TGCGCCAGCAGCTCCTACTACAGGGGGCGGCGTGGAAACACCATATATTTT | CASSSYYRGRRGNTIYF
- | 15 | TRBJ2-5 | TRBV7-9 | - | TGTGCCAGCAGCTTAGCCCAACAGGGAATAGAGACCCAGTACTTC | CASSLAQQGIETQYF
- | 14 | TRBJ1-5 | TRBV15 | - | TGTGCCACCAGCAGAGGAGGGTACAATCAGCCCCAGCATTTT | CATSRGGYNQPQHF
- | 17 | TRBJ2-3 | TRBV5-1 | TRBD2 | TGCGCCAGCAGCCTATGGACTAGCGGGGGCGGCACAGATACGCAGTATTTT | CASSLWTSGGGTDTQYF
- | 13 | TRBJ1-5 | TRBV5-4 | - | TGTGCCAGCAGCTCGGGGAGCAATCAGCCCCAGCATTTT | CASSSGSNQPQHF
- | 15 | TRBJ2-3 | TRBV9 | - | TGTGCCAGCAGCGTTCTCGGGGAACCCACAGATACGCAGTATTTT | CASSVLGEPTDTQYF
- | 16 | TRBJ2-2 | TRBV12-5 | TRBD2 | TGTGCTAGTGGTTTGGGGAGCGGGGGGGCCTTCGGGGAGCTGTTTTTT | CASGLGSGGAFGELFF
- | 13 | TRBJ1-1 | TRBV2 | - | TGTGCCAGACATGTAGTAATGAACACTGAAGCTTTCTTT | CARHVVMNTEAFF
- | 14 | TRBJ2-3 | TRBV5-1 | - | TGCGCCAGCAGCTTGAAGGGGTTGGCAGATACGCAGTATTTT | CASSLKGLADTQYF
- | 16 | TRBJ2-1 | TRBV9 | TRBD2 | TGTGCCAGCAGCTTACTGAGCGGGGGGGCCGGGAATGAGCAGTTCTTC | CASSLLSGGAGNEQFF
few | 15 | TRBJ2-5 | TRBV5-1 | - | TGCGCCAGCAGCTTGAATAATAAGGGGCCGGAGACCCAGTACTTC | CASSLNNKGPETQYF
- | 17 | TRBJ1-6 | TRBV19 | - | TGTGCCAGTAGGAAGAGTACCGCCGGCCCCTATAATTCACCCCTCCACTTT | CASRKSTAGPYNSPLHF
- | 15 | TRBJ1-2 | TRBV11-2 | - | TGTGCCAGCAGCTTAGCGAGCTACGATTACTATGGCTACACCTTC | CASSLASYDYYGYTF
- | 14 | TRBJ1-4 | TRBV6-5 | TRBD1 | TGTGCCAGCAGGCCCGACAGGGGGCGGGAAAAACTGTTTTTT | CASRPDRGREKLFF
- | 14 | TRBJ2-2 | TRBV9 | TRBD2 | TGTGCCAGCAGAGCGGGGGTACTGACCGGGGAGCTGTTTTTT | CASRAGVLTGELFF
- | 12 | TRBJ2-2 | TRBV2 | - | TGTGCCAGCCGTCACGGGGCCGGGGAGCTGTTTTTT | CASRHGAGELFF
- | 15 | TRBJ1-4 | TRBV27 | - | TGTGCCAGCGGACCCCCGGACCGTTTGAGTGAAAAACTGTTTTTT | CASGPPDRLSEKLFF
- | 13 | TRBJ1-5 | TRBV2 | - | TGTGCCAGCAGCAGGGATAGCAATCAGCCCCAGCATTTT | CASSRDSNQPQHF
- | 13 | TRBJ1-1 | TRBV18 | - | TGTGCCAGCTCACCAAAAGGGGGCACTGAAGCTTTCTTT | CASSPKGGTEAFF
- | 13 | TRBJ2-7 | TRBV2 | TRBD1 | TGTGCCAGTACCGGGACAGGGCTCTACGAGCAGTACTTC | CASTGTGLYEQYF
- | 13 | TRBJ1-6 | TRBV11-2 | - | TGTGCCAGCAGCTTAGAGAAATCTTCACCCCTCCACTTT | CASSLEKSSPLHF
- | 16 | TRBJ2-2 | TRBV2 | TRBD2 | TGTGCCAGCAGCTTCCGACTAGCGGGGGACACCGGGGAGCTGTTTTTT | CASSFRLAGDTGELFF
- | 14 | TRBJ1-1 | TRBV5-1 | - | TGCGCCAGCAGCCCAACAGGGACGTTCACTGAAGCTTTCTTT | CASSPTGTFTEAFF
- | 13 | TRBJ2-3 | TRBV5-4 | - | TGTGCCAGCAGCAGGACAGGCACAGATACGCAGTATTTT | CASSRTGTDTQYF
- | 15 | TRBJ2-4 | TRBV15 | - | TGTGCCACCAGCAGAGGGGAACAGATAAAAAACATTCAGTACTTC | CATSRGEQIKNIQYF
- | 13 | TRBJ2-7 | TRBV29-1 | - | TGCAGCGCCGTCGGCGGATCCACCTACGAGCAGTACTTC | CSAVGGSTYEQYF
- | 15 | TRBJ2-2 | TRBV5-1 | - | TGCGCCAGCAGCCTGGAGGCAGCAAGAACCGGGGAGCTGTTTTTT | CASSLEAARTGELFF
- | 15 | TRBJ1-4 | TRBV29-1 | - | TGCAGCGTCCTCCCCCACGGGGTGAGGGATGAAAAACTGTTTTTT | CSVLPHGVRDEKLFF
once | 12 | TRBJ2-7 | TRBV13 | - | TGTGCCAGCAGCTTAACGGGCTACGAGCAGTACTTC | CASSLTGYEQYF
- | 14 | TRBJ2-1 | TRBV5-1 | - | TGCGCCAGCAGCAAAGGGACGGATTACAATGAGCAGTTCTTC | CASSKGTDYNEQFF
- | 15 | TRBJ1-1 | TRBV11-2 | TRBD1 | TGTGCCAGCAGCTGGGGGACAGGGGCGAACACTGAAGCTTTCTTT | CASSWGTGANTEAFF
- | 17 | TRBJ2-3 | TRBV4-2 | - | TGTGCCAGCAGCCAAGATAAGAGGGTCTGGAGGTCAGATACGCAGTATTTT | CASSQDKRVWRSDTQYF
- | 14 | TRBJ1-1 | TRBV5-4 | - | TGTGCCAGCAGCGCCCCAGGGAGGGACACTGAAGCTTTCTTT | CASSAPGRDTEAFF
- | 14 | TRBJ1-1 | TRBV7-8 | - | TGTGCCAGCAGCGTGGGACCTGAGACGACTGAAGCTTTCTTT | CASSVGPETTEAFF
- | 15 | TRBJ2-5 | TRBV4-1 | - | TGCGCCAGCAGCAATTTGTTCATATCCCAAGAGACCCAGTACTTC | CASSNLFISQETQYF
- | 15 | TRBJ2-7 | TRBV6-4 | TRBD2 | TGTGCCAGCAGTGTGAACTTTGGGGGGGTCGGGGAGCAGTACTTC | CASSVNFGGVGEQYF
- | 13 | TRBJ1-2 | TRBV7-9 | - | TGTGCCAGCAGCTTATCCCCCAGGATTGGCTACACCTTC | CASSLSPRIGYTF
- | 15 | TRBJ2-5 | TRBV7-9 | - | TGTGCCAGCAGCCCCGAGAGGGGGGCGGGGGAGACCCAGTACTTC | CASSPERGAGETQYF
once | 14 | TRBJ2-3 | TRBV11-3 | - | TGTGCCAGCAGCTTAGGACCCGTTACAGATACGCAGTATTTT | CASSLGPVTDTQYF
- | 13 | TRBJ2-7 | TRBV10-1 | - | TGCGCCAGCAGTGAGATCAGGGTTGGTGAGCAGTACTTC | CASSEIRVGEQYF
few | 15 | TRBJ1-6 | TRBV5-1 | - | TGCGCCAGCAGCGATAGACAGAACTATAATTCACCCCTCCACTTT | CASSDRQNYNSPLHF
- | 15 | TRBJ2-1 | TRBV18 | TRBD2 | TGTGCCAGCTCACCTCGACTAGCGGGGGACAATGAGCAGTTCTTC | CASSPRLAGDNEQFF